A single sample gave rise to the 18 T cell receptor beta chains below, sequenced in a study of long-term antiretroviral therapy in people with HIV. The immunoSEQ assay was v3.0, run at survey level. This table comes from immunoSEQ multiplex PCR, and its TCRdb copy is limited to in-frame clones, with some not included. Of about 17,000 clones in the sample, 80% to 90% were seen once. Sample: unsorted PBMCs, taken 0.1 years after starting antiretroviral therapy. These receptors were collected from a man aged 18 to 29 with HIV.

The chain links TRBV18 to TRBJ2-7, with D perhaps being TRBD1 or TRBD2 (5 bases each). Per germline, CDR1 KGHSH and CDR2 LQKENI. CDR3 length: 15 residues. V dropped 3 bases and J dropped 6 bases, with 18 bases sitting between them. The CDR3 here is CASSPEVSRGREQYF. In nucleotides, the CDR3 is TGTGCCAGCTCACCCGAGGTGTCCCGGGGACGCGAGCAGTACTTC.

The chain has TRBV10-2 and TRBJ1-1, with D unresolved. V lost 8 bases and J 2 bases, leaving 12 bases between the germline ends. The CDR3 contains 13 residues. Germline values: CDR1 WSHSY, CDR2 SAAADI. The CDR3 bases are TGCGCCAGCTCTATCAAGCTCAACACTGAAGCTTTCTTT. The encoded protein is CASSIKLNTEAFF.

The chain employs TRBV10-3 and TRBJ2-5; 10 bases are a match to TRBD1. The CDR3 spans 11 residues. Germline V gene data show CDR1 as ENHRY and CDR2 as SYGVKD. V lost 9 bases to trimming and J lost 8 bases; unmatched junction nucleotides: 3. CDR3 loop: CAIGTGATQYF. For the CDR3, the DNA is TGTGCCATAGGGACAGGGGCTACCCAGTACTTC.

This chain joins TRBV21-1 and TRBJ1-2. TRBV21-1 is described as a pseudogene. The length of the CDR3 is 15 residues. The CDR3 DNA is TGTGCCAGCAGCCTTAAGAGGAGGACTACCTATGGCTACACCTTC. As protein: CASSLKRRTTYGYTF.

V and J are TRBV5-6 and TRBJ1-2; the D gene is possibly TRBD1 (5 bases). This CDR3 comprises 14 residues. The V end lost 4 bases, the J end lost 3 bases, and 13 bases lay between the germline ends. The V gene's germline CDR1 is SGHDT and CDR2 YYEEEE. Here the CDR3 DNA reads TGTGCCAGCAGCCCGGGACTGTTTGACTATGGCTACACCTTC. This codes for CASSPGLFDYGYTF.

This chain uses TRBV13 with TRBJ2-2; D remains ambiguous. Germline loops: CDR1 PRHDT, CDR2 FYEKMQ (reference sequence). The CDR3 contains 12 residues. Trimming removed 5 bases from V and 3 bases from J, with 4 bases in between. The CDR3 here is CASSLHTGELFF. DNA for the CDR3: TGTGCCAGCAGCCTGCACACCGGGGAGCTGTTTTTT.

CDR3 in DNA: TGTGCCAGCAGTTTTGGTAAGGATCCTCGGGAATACTCTGGGGCCAACGTCCTGACTTTC. Its translation: CASSFGKDPREYSGANVLTF. This chain joins TRBV27 and TRBJ2-6; D perhaps matches TRBD2 (5 bases). The V gene's germline CDR1 is MNHEY and CDR2 SMNVEV (reference sequence). Trimming removed 3 bases at V and 0 bases at J, with 21 bases between. The CDR3 consists of 20 residues.

V and J are TRBV4-2 and TRBJ1-2, with 7 bases fitting TRBD1. CDR1 is LGHNA, CDR2 YNFKEQ, per germline. The length of the CDR3 is 15 residues. After removal of 5 bases from V and 1 base from J, the junction contained 7 bases not matched to a gene. CDR3 in amino acids: CASSEGTADNYGYTF. CDR3 DNA sequence: TGTGCCAGCAGCGAAGGGACAGCCGATAACTATGGCTACACCTTC.

The genes are TRBV9 and TRBJ1-1; D uncertain. The CDR3 sequence is 14 residues long. Germline V lookup: CDR1 SGDLS, CDR2 YYNGEE. Trimming left V 0 bases short and J 8 bases short, with 14 bases between. DNA for the CDR3: TGTGCCAGCAGCGTAGCTTCCAGCCCTGTCGAAGCTTTCTTT. This translates into CASSVASSPVEAFF.

CDR3 DNA: TGTGCCAGCAGCGTAGAAAGCGGGAGCTGGTATGAGCAGTTCTTC. Translation gives CASSVESGSWYEQFF. The chain couples TRBV9 to TRBJ2-1; 8 bases match TRBD2. The CDR3 extends over 15 amino acids. Germline CDR1 is SGDLS and CDR2 is YYNGEE. V lost 0 bases and J lost 8; bases outside the gene matches: 7.

A word on this clone: A read error may produce the germline difference seen at one junction end. V is TRBV11-3 and J is TRBJ2-1, with a possible D match to TRBD1 (5 bases). This CDR3 comprises 13 residues. In germline, CDR1 is SGHNT, CDR2 YENEEA. The DNA of the CDR3 is TGTGCCAGCAGCATAGACCCCACAGGTGAGCAGTTCTTC. This encodes CASSIDPTGEQFF. Full variable domain (rest looked up from reference TRBV11-3 and TRBJ2-1): EAGVVQSPRYKIIEKKQPVAFWCNPISGHNTLYWYLQNLGQGPELLIRYENEEAVDDSQLPKDRFSAERLKGVDSTLKIQPAELGDSAVYLCASSIDPTGEQFFGPGTRLTVL.

The genes are TRBV4-3 and TRBJ2-7; 7 bases fit TRBD2. This CDR3 contains 14 residues. Germline V gene data show CDR1 as LGHNA and CDR2 as YSLEER. After removal of 0 bases from V and 6 bases from J, the junction contained 5 bases not matched to a gene. The CDR3 is CASSQDGLVSEQYF. As DNA, the CDR3 is TGCGCCAGCAGCCAAGATGGACTAGTCTCCGAGCAGTACTTC.

The CDR3 DNA reads TGCGCCAGCAGCCCCCAGGGGGCTGGAAACACCATATATTTT. It yields the protein CASSPQGAGNTIYF. The rearrangement joins TRBV5-1 to TRBJ1-3; TRBD1 agrees at 7 bases. CDR1 is SGHRS, CDR2 YFSETQ, per germline. The CDR3 extends over 14 amino acids. V was pared by 4 bases and J by 2 bases, with 3 bases of the junction left unmatched.

The rearrangement links TRBV29-1 to TRBJ1-4; tentatively, D is TRBD1 (5 bases). Germline values: CDR1 SQVTM, CDR2 ANQGSEA. CDR3 size: 13 residues. V lost 4 bases and J 1 base, leaving 7 bases between the germline ends. The CDR3 DNA sequence: TGCAGCGTTGGCGGGGGAACTAATGAAAAACTGTTTTTT. This translates into CSVGGGTNEKLFF.

The V and J genes are TRBV5-6 and TRBJ2-2; D unresolved. The V end was cut by 0 bases, the J end by 2 bases, with 5 bases between. The CDR3 runs to 14 residues. Germline CDR1 is SGHDT and CDR2 is YYEEEE. The CDR3 loop reads CASSLGGNTGELFF. CDR3 nucleotide sequence: TGTGCCAGCAGCTTGGGGGGTAACACCGGGGAGCTGTTTTTT.

The chain is built from TRBV10-3 and TRBJ2-1; no definite D call. V lost 4 bases, J lost 0 bases, and 7 bases lay in between. Germline lookup yields CDR1 ENHRY and CDR2 SYGVKD. The CDR3 totals 14 residues. CDR3 in amino acids: CAISGANSYNEQFF. In DNA, the CDR3 is TGTGCCATCAGTGGTGCGAACTCCTACAATGAGCAGTTCTTC.

V gene TRBV6-5 combines with J gene TRBJ1-1, with no clear D. CDR1 and CDR2 from the germline V gene are MNHEY and SVGAGI. CDR3 size: 12 residues. V shed 6 bases and J shed 5 bases, with 10 bases lying between them. The CDR3 DNA reads TGTGCCAGCAGCCACGATGGAACTGAAGCTTTCTTT. Translation gives CASSHDGTEAFF.

This chain joins TRBV5-6 and TRBJ1-1, with D possibly being TRBD1 (6 bases). This CDR3 region has 14 residues. From germline, CDR1 is SGHDT and CDR2 YYEEEE. The ends were cut back, 1 base at V and 5 bases at J, with 12 bases in the middle. The CDR3 spells CASSLLRGATEAFF. In DNA form, the CDR3 reads TGTGCCAGCAGCTTGTTACGGGGGGCGACTGAAGCTTTCTTT.